These T cell receptor gamma chains were read from a single sample in a study of γδ T cells in repeated Plasmodium falciparum infection. TCRdb re-called the multiplex PCR reads through CATT. Here the sample spans some 32,000 gamma-chain clones, roughly 1.4% being singletons. The sample was gamma-delta T cells from blood. The receptors were sampled from a pool of human donors (malaria-infected and uninfected, not separated). CDR3s include the opening cysteine and the closing phenylalanine or tryptophan. The size of a clone is reported for some rows only, either as once, few or many, or as a class for expanded clones.

J gene	CDR3 length	clone size	V gene	CDR3 protein	CDR3 DNA
TRGJ1/TRGJ2	13	many	TRGV2	CATWDGPPYKKLF	TGTGCCACCTGGGACGGGCCACCTTATAAGAAACTCTTT
TRGJP2	18	many	TRGV2	CATWDGPSLYSSDWIKTF	TGTGCCACCTGGGACGGCCCTTCCCTCTATAGTAGTGATTGGATCAAGACGTTT
TRGJ1/TRGJ2	13	many	TRGV4	CATWEENYYKKLF	TGTGCCACCTGGGAGGAAAATTATTATAAGAAACTCTTT
TRGJ1/TRGJ2	15	many	TRGV4	CATWDGRPNYYKKLF	TGTGCCACCTGGGATGGGCGCCCGAATTATTATAAGAAACTCTTT
TRGJ1/TRGJ2	15	many	TRGV9	CALWEVQGTHGVKLF	TGTGCCTTGTGGGAGGTGCAGGGGACCCATGGGGTGAAACTCTTT
TRGJ1/TRGJ2	13	many	TRGV4	CATWGHVYYKKLF	TGTGCCACCTGGGGCCATGTTTATTATAAGAAACTCTTT
TRGJ1/TRGJ2	17	many	TRGV9	CALWEVSPILFYYKKLF	TGTGCCTTGTGGGAGGTATCCCCAATACTCTTTTATTATAAGAAACTCTTT
TRGJ1/TRGJ2	14	many	TRGV8	CATWDSLNYYKKLF	TGTGCCACCTGGGACTCTTTGAATTATTATAAGAAACTCTTT
TRGJ1/TRGJ2	12	many	TRGV4	CATWTNYYKKLF	TGTGCCACCTGGACCAATTATTATAAGAAACTCTTT
TRGJ1/TRGJ2	14	many	TRGV2	CATWDGRGYYKKLF	TGTGCCACCTGGGACGGGCGGGGATATTATAAGAAACTCTTT
TRGJP	18	medium-sized	TRGV9	CALWEVYSPRLGKKIKVF	TGTGCCTTGTGGGAGGTGTATAGCCCAAGGTTGGGCAAAAAAATCAAGGTATTT
TRGJ1/TRGJ2	14	many	TRGV4	CATWDGMDYYKKLF	TGTGCCACCTGGGATGGCATGGATTATTATAAGAAACTCTTT
TRGJP	16	medium-sized	TRGV9	CALWDLRELGKKIKVF	TGTGCCTTGTGGGACCTCCGCGAGTTGGGCAAAAAAATCAAGGTATTT
TRGJP	15	many	TRGV9	CALWERGLGKKIKVF	TGTGCCTTGTGGGAGCGGGGGTTGGGCAAAAAAATCAAGGTATTT
TRGJP	17	many	TRGV9	CALWDRVLGLGKKIKVF	TGTGCCTTGTGGGATCGAGTATTGGGGTTGGGCAAAAAAATCAAGGTATTT
TRGJ1/TRGJ2	11	many	TRGV4	CAPRGYYKKLF	TGTGCCCCCCGCGGTTATTATAAGAAACTCTTT
TRGJ1/TRGJ2	13	many	TRGV5	CATWDSRDYKKLF	TGTGCCACCTGGGACTCCCGAGATTATAAGAAACTCTTT
TRGJP2	15	many	TRGV3	CATWDRLASDWIKTF	TGTGCCACCTGGGACAGGCTAGCTAGTGATTGGATCAAGACGTTT
TRGJP1	17	many	TRGV3	CATWDRPFSSTGWFKIF	TGTGCCACCTGGGACAGGCCTTTTAGTTCCACTGGTTGGTTCAAGATATTT
TRGJ1/TRGJ2	11	many	TRGV8	CATWDPKKKLF	TGTGCCACCTGGGATCCAAAAAAGAAACTCTTT
TRGJP2	15	medium-sized	TRGV3	CATWDRLSSDWIKTF	TGTGCCACCTGGGACAGGCTTAGTAGTGATTGGATCAAGACGTTT
TRGJ1/TRGJ2	12	many	TRGV9	CALWEVQGTKLF	TGTGCCTTGTGGGAGGTGCAGGGAACGAAACTCTTT
TRGJP1	16	many	TRGV2	CATWDGLDTTGWFKIF	TGTGCCACCTGGGACGGGCTCGATACCACTGGTTGGTTCAAGATATTT
TRGJ1/TRGJ2	14	many	TRGV2	CATWDGRVGYKKLF	TGTGCCACCTGGGACGGGAGGGTCGGTTATAAGAAACTCTTT
TRGJ1/TRGJ2	12	many	TRGV4	CATWDYGYKKLF	TGTGCCACCTGGGATTACGGTTATAAGAAACTCTTT
TRGJ1/TRGJ2	12	medium-sized	TRGV8	CATWQNYYKKLF	TGTGCCACCTGGCAAAATTATTATAAGAAACTCTTT
TRGJP	17	medium-sized	TRGV9	CALWVNHQELGKKIKVF	TGTGCCTTGTGGGTGAACCACCAAGAGTTGGGCAAAAAAATCAAGGTATTT
TRGJ1/TRGJ2	14	medium-sized	TRGV9	CALWEARNYYKKLF	TGTGCCTTGTGGGAGGCGCGGAATTATTATAAGAAACTCTTT
TRGJ1/TRGJ2	13	medium-sized	TRGV9	CALWEAFYYKKLF	TGTGCCTTGTGGGAGGCTTTTTATTATAAGAAACTCTTT
TRGJP2	16	many	TRGV4	CATWDGLPGRDWIKTF	TGTGCCACCTGGGATGGGCTCCCCGGACGTGATTGGATCAAGACGTTT
TRGJ1/TRGJ2	11	many	TRGV3	CATWVLYKKLF	TGTGCCACCTGGGTGTTATATAAGAAACTCTTT
TRGJ1/TRGJ2	12	many	TRGV4	CATWKSYYKKLF	TGTGCCACCTGGAAATCTTATTATAAGAAACTCTTT
TRGJ1/TRGJ2	12	many	TRGV8	CATWETYYKKLF	TGTGCCACCTGGGAAACTTATTATAAGAAACTCTTT
TRGJP	17	many	TRGV9	CALWEVHMELGKKIKVF	TGTGCCTTGTGGGAGGTGCATATGGAGTTGGGCAAAAAAATCAAGGTATTT
TRGJ1/TRGJ2	12	medium-sized	TRGV9	CALWEPVPKKLF	TGTGCCTTGTGGGAGCCCGTGCCTAAGAAACTCTTT
TRGJ1/TRGJ2	14	many	TRGV4	CATWGAPCYYKKLF	TGTGCCACCTGGGGTGCTCCCTGCTATTATAAGAAACTCTTT
TRGJP	17	many	TRGV9	CALWEPREELGKKIKVF	TGTGCCTTGTGGGAGCCACGGGAAGAGTTGGGCAAAAAAATCAAGGTATTT
TRGJ1/TRGJ2	18	-	TRGV9	CALWEIAQGLSNYYKKLF	TGTGCATTGTGGGAAATAGCCCAAGGGCTATCGAATTATTATAAGAAACTCTTT
TRGJ1/TRGJ2	14	medium-sized	TRGV9	CALWEARKNYKKLF	TGTGCCTTGTGGGAGGCGCGGAAGAATTATAAGAAACTCTTT